This T cell receptor (beta chain) was identified in a study of blood T cell repertoires in COVID-19. Germline CDR1 MNHEY, CDR2 SVGAGI. V was trimmed by 8 bases and J by 3 bases, leaving 14 bases between them. This CDR3 is built from 13 residues. Per the study methods: Reference gene primer amplification gave estimated nucleated cell counts. Sequencing was performed with immunoSEQ multiplex PCR; in TCRdb, only in-frame clones are kept and a portion is missing. V, J and clone size reflect that table, while D and trimming were determined from the DNA. The sample includes fewer than 300,000 clones, approximately 89% of them seen just once.

This receptor was obtained from a woman aged 30 to 39 with COVID-19, enrolled during active disease. The sequencing sample was made of peripheral blood. The chain carries TRBV6-5 and TRBJ2-7; D is perhaps TRBD1 (6 bases). This chain's CDR3 is CASRSGTYYEQYF. The CDR3, as DNA: TGTGCCAGCCGATCCGGGACATACTACGAGCAGTACTTC.